These 10 T cell receptor beta chains were all obtained from the same sample, sequenced in a study of human T cells and chemical hapten exposure. Using its own MiXCR run on the RACE reads, TCRdb lists one record per CDR3 protein. Of roughly 180,000 distinct CDR3 sequences listed, roughly 15% are singletons. The time point here: patch test 1, 2 weeks after DPC sensitization. As for treatment: therapeutic diphenylcyclopropenone sensitization with weekly scalp DPC. Sequenced material: whole blood, taken in connection with sensitization to the hapten diphenylcyclopropenone (DPC). Receptors originate from a young woman with alopecia areata. Some clones in this sample may be carry-over from other donors' samples.

This clonotype was counted a few times. This sequence joins TRBV2 and TRBJ2-5; D is unclear. Germline loops: CDR1 SNHLY, CDR2 FYNNEI. The CDR3 is made up of 11 amino acids. V was trimmed by 7 bases and J by 5 bases, leaving 8 bases between them. The CDR3 DNA sequence: TGTGCCAGCACCTATATGGAGACCCAGTACTTC. Translation gives CASTYMETQYF.

The chain joins TRBV11-3 to TRBJ2-1, with D perhaps matching TRBD1 or TRBD2 (5 bases each). Trimming stripped 3 bases from V and 8 bases from J, with 14 bases between. This CDR3 is 14 amino acids long. Germline CDR1 is SGHNT and CDR2 is YENEEA. The CDR3 region is CASSLRTGHDEQFF. DNA of the CDR3: TGTGCCAGCAGCTTGAGGACGGGGCACGATGAGCAGTTCTTC.

The chain combines TRBV5-1 with TRBJ2-3, with 10 bases that match TRBD1. Germline V gene lookup returns CDR1 SGHRS and CDR2 YFSETQ. V lost 2 bases to trimming and J lost 5 bases; unmatched junction nucleotides: 11. This CDR3 contains 17 residues. The CDR3 sequence: CASSFALDRGLGDTQYF. The CDR3 nucleotides read TGCGCCAGCAGCTTTGCCCTAGACAGGGGGCTTGGAGATACGCAGTATTTT.

CDR3 in DNA: TGTGCCAGCAGCCCCCGGCTCCGGGACAGCAATTTTAACTATGGCTACACCTTC. It codes for CASSPRLRDSNFNYGYTF. The chain is built from TRBV6-5 and TRBJ1-2, with 7 bases fitting TRBD1. J was trimmed by 1 base and V by 6 bases; bases with no gene match: 17. The CDR3 is 18 amino acids. Germline CDR1 and CDR2: MNHEY and SVGAGI.

This clonotype was detected only a few times. The CDR3 sequence: CASSQDRGLGQFF. The CDR3 DNA reads as TGTGCCAGCAGCCAAGATAGGGGACTAGGTCAGTTCTTC. V is TRBV14 and J is TRBJ2-1; 8 nucleotides align to TRBD2. Germline V gene data show CDR1 as SGHDN and CDR2 as FVKESK. The CDR3 contains 13 residues. The junction had 5 bases not matched to a gene; V was cut back by 0 bases and J by 13 bases. The variable domain in full, with the rest retrieved from reference TRBV14 and TRBJ2-1, is EAGVTQFPSHSVIEKGQTVTLRCDPISGHDNLYWYRRVMGKEIKFLLHFVKESKQDESGMPNNRFLAERTGGTYSTLKVQPAELEDSGVYFCASSQDRGLGQFFGPGTRLTVL.

The CDR3 spells CASSPGQGMTEAFF. CDR3 DNA: TGTGCCAGCAGCCCGGGACAGGGGATGACTGAAGCTTTCTTT. The V gene is TRBV2, the J gene TRBJ1-1, with 10 bases that match TRBD1. Germline trimming cut 6 bases from V and 5 bases from J; bases unmatched to any gene: 6. CDR1 is SNHLY and CDR2 is FYNNEI in the germline V gene. This CDR3 region has 14 residues.

This clonotype occurred many times. This chain joins TRBV7-9 and TRBJ2-2; a weak D match, TRBD1 (6 bases). V was pared by 7 bases and J by 0 bases, with 12 bases between. The CDR3 runs 15 residues. Germline V lookup: CDR1 SEHNR, CDR2 FQNEAQ (reference sequence). CDR3 residues: CASMAGTTNTGELFF. In nucleotides, the CDR3 is TGTGCCAGCATGGCCGGGACAACGAACACCGGGGAGCTGTTTTTT.

This clonotype was recorded a few times. The chain carries TRBV10-3 and TRBJ2-1; 9 bases fit TRBD2. J gave up 3 bases and V 6 bases, and 6 bases lay outside the gene matches. CDR3 length equals 15 residues. CDR1 and CDR2 from the germline V gene are ENHRY and SYGVKD. In nucleotides, the CDR3 is TGTGCCATCAGGAACCTAGCGGGGAACTACAATGAGCAGTTCTTC. Translation gives CAIRNLAGNYNEQFF.

There are a few counts of this clonotype. This chain uses TRBV5-1 with TRBJ2-5; 9 nucleotides agree with TRBD1. Germline CDR1 reads SGHRS; CDR2 reads YFSETQ. The CDR3 is 15 amino acids. V gave up 1 base and J gave up 3 bases; unmatched junction bases: 4. Here the CDR3 DNA reads TGCGCCAGCAGCTTGAATTGGGACAGGGAAGAGACCCAGTACTTC. Translation gives CASSLNWDREETQYF.

Only a few counts were recorded for this clonotype. The rearrangement joins TRBV5-1 to TRBJ1-1; D is unresolved. Germline V gene data show CDR1 as SGHRS and CDR2 as YFSETQ. This CDR3 has 18 amino acids. V gave up 0 bases and J gave up 0 bases, with 18 bases separating them. CDR3 nucleotides: TGCGCCAGCAGCTTGGGCCGCGGAGGCAGGCAGATGAACACTGAAGCTTTCTTT. It is translated as CASSLGRGGRQMNTEAFF.